One and the same sample provided the 14 T cell receptor beta chains below, sequenced in a study of tumor-infiltrating lymphocytes in primary liver carcinoma. Both RNA and DNA were isolated together from about 21-30 mg of bulk tissue that had not been sorted. A primer matching the constant region was used to make TCR beta cDNA from approximately 0.55 ug of total RNA. Generation of the TCR beta libraries relied on three nested multiplex PCR rounds using slightly modified ARM-PCR. The study ran its first two PCR rounds for roughly 11 cycles each, using TRBV1-TRBV30 forward primers and a C-beta reverse primer. TCRdb re-analysed the multiplex PCR reads in MiXCR, keeping a single row per CDR3 protein. The sample carries 50,000 to 60,000 distinct CDR3 sequences, around 82% recorded once. The sample comprised liver tumor tissue from sampling region 5. The subset denotes: tumor region T5, tumor centre. The receptor source for this set is a middle-aged man with primary liver carcinoma and hepatitis B virus infection.

With regard to this clonotype: At one of its ends the junction is not consistent with the germline gene, which may arise from a read error. The chain joins TRBV5-1 to TRBJ2-4; 7 positions match TRBD1. Germline lookup yields CDR1 SGHRS and CDR2 YFSETQ. The CDR3 is 17 amino acids. The CDR3 DNA follows: TGCGCCAGCAGCTTGGGAGGGACAGACCTAGCCAAAATCATTCAGTACTTT. Translated, it gives CASSLGGTDLAKIIQYF.

As regards this clonotype: One end of the junction varies from germline; a read error may be responsible. This chain joins TRBV29-1 and TRBJ2-3, with D possibly called TRBD1 or TRBD2 (5 bases each). Germline CDR1 reads SQVTM; CDR2 reads ANQGSEA. The CDR3 runs 13 residues. The CDR3: CSVSGTGVRYAVF. CDR3 DNA: TGCAGCGTTTCCGGGACGGGCGTCAGATACGCAGTATTT.

For this clonotype: The junction departs from germline at one end; a sequencing error may be responsible. The chain links TRBV11-1 to TRBJ2-1; D might be TRBD2 (5 bases). The germline V gene encodes CDR1 SGHAT and CDR2 FQDESV (reference sequence). The CDR3 loop spans 16 amino acids. The DNA of the CDR3 is TGTGCCAACAGCCCCCGGGTGGCGGACTCCTATAATGAGCAGTGCTTC. Protein: CANSPRVADSYNEQCF.

Remarks on this clonotype: One end of the junction fails to match germline, which may point to a read error. The CDR3: CSVGTVITEAFF. The CDR3 DNA follows: TGCAGCGTGGGGACAGTCATTACTGAAGCCTTCTTT. The chain uses TRBV29-1 and TRBJ1-1, with 7 bases lining up with TRBD1. This CDR3 spans 12 amino acids. Germline values: CDR1 SQVTM, CDR2 ANQGSEA.

As concerns this clonotype: Its ends do not fully match the called genes, so a read error is possible. V is TRBV12-3 or TRBV12-4 and J is TRBJ2-2, with a possible D match to TRBD2 (5 bases). The CDR3 has 12 residues. CDR3 amino acids: CGSSMVPGELVF. The CDR3 DNA is TGTGGTAGCAGTATGGTCCCCGGGGAGCTGGTTTTT.

The rearrangement joins TRBV29-1 to TRBJ2-7; D perhaps matches TRBD2 (5 bases). With 3 bases removed from V and 1 base from J, the gap between germline ends came to 16 bases. The CDR3 runs to 15 residues. Germline V gene lookup returns CDR1 SQVTM and CDR2 ANQGSEA. The chain's CDR3 is CSVDDPRGSSYEQYF. As DNA, the CDR3 is TGCAGCGTTGATGATCCAAGAGGGAGTTCCTACGAGCAGTACTTC.

The rearrangement uses TRBV4-3 and TRBJ2-1; D unresolved. The CDR3 has 14 residues. V shed 3 bases and J shed 6 bases, with 12 bases lying between them. Germline V gene lookup returns CDR1 LGHNA and CDR2 YSLEER. The CDR3 region is CASSHTELVNEQFF. The CDR3 nucleotides are TGCGCCAGCAGCCACACAGAGTTGGTCAATGAGCAGTTCTTC.

To note about this clonotype: The final CDR3 position lacks the conserved phenylalanine or tryptophan, pointing to a likely read error. J is TRBJ1-6 and V is TRBV6-5; possibly TRBD1 for D (5 bases). Germline CDR1 and CDR2: MNHEY and SVGAGI. There are 13 residues in the CDR3. V was cut by 6 bases and J by 6 bases, with 9 bases left in between. CDR3: CASRPRGNSPLHS. CDR3 coding DNA: TGTGCCAGCAGACCTAGGGGTAATTCACCCCTCCACTCT.

Remarks on this clonotype: No conserved phenylalanine or tryptophan is present at the end of the CDR3, so a read error is the likely explanation. The genes are TRBV29-1 and TRBJ2-1; TRBD2 aligns across 7 bases. Germline CDR1 reads SQVTM; CDR2 reads ANQGSEA. V trimming: 5 bases; J trimming: 7 bases; junction bases outside the gene matches: 17. The CDR3 runs 16 residues. The CDR3 spells CSVHPLADDTRNEQFL. The DNA for the CDR3 is TGCAGCGTTCACCCTCTAGCGGACGATACGAGGAATGAGCAGTTCCTC.

With respect to this clonotype: Relative to the germline gene, one junction end is altered; a read error may explain this. The chain links TRBV5-6 to TRBJ2-7, with 8 bases aligning to TRBD2. The CDR3 extends over 16 amino acids. The germline gives CDR1 SGHDT, CDR2 YYEEEE. The CDR3 spells CAGSNTWREDSYEQYF. CDR3 sequence (DNA): TGTGCCGGCAGCAATACTTGGCGGGAGGACTCCTACGAGCAGTACTTC.

The V gene is TRBV14, the J gene TRBJ2-1; 8 bases are shared with TRBD2. The germline V gene has CDR1 SGHDN and CDR2 FVKESK. The CDR3 has 16 amino acids. With 3 bases clipped from V and 8 bases from J, the junction kept 12 bases outside the gene matches. The CDR3, as DNA: TGTGCCAGCAGCCAGGGGTCTGGCAGCGGGAGCTATGAGCAGTTCTTC. As protein: CASSQGSGSGSYEQFF.

As to this clonotype: A read error may account for a junction end that differs from germline. The chain employs TRBV11-2 and TRBJ2-1; 9 bases agree with TRBD2. Germline CDR1 and CDR2: SGHAT and FQNNGV. This CDR3 region has 14 residues. The CDR3 here is CASSTSGFYIDQFF. The CDR3 DNA follows: TGCGCCAGCAGTACTAGCGGGTTCTACATTGATCAGTTCTTC.

The CDR3 loop is CASSFGISSYEQYF. The CDR3 DNA reads as TGTGCCAGCAGCTTTGGTATTAGCTCCTACGAGCAGTACTTC. The rearrangement links TRBV11-2 to TRBJ2-7; D is unclear. Looked up from germline, CDR1 is SGHAT and CDR2 is FQNNGV. The germline V and J ends were trimmed by 3 bases and 0 bases, with 9 bases remaining between them. The CDR3 contains 14 residues.

The chain employs TRBV11-2 and TRBJ2-7, with D perhaps matching TRBD1 or TRBD2 (5 bases each). Looked up from germline, CDR1 is SGHAT and CDR2 is FQNNGV. This CDR3 spans 13 amino acids. V was shortened by 5 bases and J by 12 bases, with 20 bases between the two germline ends. The CDR3 bases are TGTGCCAGCAGCCCAAATCAACGGGGAAGGGGGTACGTC. It specifies CASSPNQRGRGYV.